This TCR beta chain was retrieved from a study of blood T cell repertoires in COVID-19. Study details: Samples taken during acute and convalescent COVID-19 were collected in the United States, Italy and Spain. T cells, B-cell-depleted T cells, or PBMCs supplied cDNA or gDNA.

In the authors' workflow: It was from reference gene primer amplification that nucleated cell counts were estimated. The assay was immunoSEQ multiplex PCR, and TCRdb's table has in-frame clones only and misses some. D and trimming were read from the DNA, whereas the V and J calls and clone size are those reported in that table. The sample consists of 110,000 or so clones, nearly 90% of them appearing once. The germline CDR1 and CDR2 sequences are MDHEN and SYDVKM. Deletions cut 3 bases from V and 4 bases from J, with 18 bases between. The CDR3 extends over 16 amino acids. The chain joins TRBV28 to TRBJ2-5; possible D gene TRBD2, 7 bases. The material sequenced was peripheral blood. The sequence came from a woman between 65 and 79 years old who had recovered from COVID-19. The CDR3 loop reads CASSFRGRGGGETQYF. CDR3 sequence (DNA): TGTGCCAGCAGTTTCCGGGGCCGAGGGGGGGGAGAGACCCAGTACTTC.